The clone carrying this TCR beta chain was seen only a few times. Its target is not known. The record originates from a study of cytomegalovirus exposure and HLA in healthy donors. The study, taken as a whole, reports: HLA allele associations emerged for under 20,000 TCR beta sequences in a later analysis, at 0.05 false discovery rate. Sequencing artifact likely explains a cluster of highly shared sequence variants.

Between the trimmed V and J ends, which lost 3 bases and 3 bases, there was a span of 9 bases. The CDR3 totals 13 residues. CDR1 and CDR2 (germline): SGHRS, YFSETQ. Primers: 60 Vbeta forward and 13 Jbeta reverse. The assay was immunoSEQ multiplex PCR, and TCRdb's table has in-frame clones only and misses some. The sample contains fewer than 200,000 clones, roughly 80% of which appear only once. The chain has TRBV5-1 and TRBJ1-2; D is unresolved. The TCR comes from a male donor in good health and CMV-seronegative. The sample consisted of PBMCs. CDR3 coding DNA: TGCGCCAGCAGCTCCGACGGGGACTATGGCTACACCTTC. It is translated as CASSSDGDYGYTF. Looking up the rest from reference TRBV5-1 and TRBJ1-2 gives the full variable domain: KAGVTQTPRYLIKTRGQQVTLSCSPISGHRSVSWYQQTPGQGLQFLFEYFSETQRNKGNFPGRFSGRQFSNSRSEMNVSTLELGDSALYLCASSSDGDYGYTFGSGTRLTVV.